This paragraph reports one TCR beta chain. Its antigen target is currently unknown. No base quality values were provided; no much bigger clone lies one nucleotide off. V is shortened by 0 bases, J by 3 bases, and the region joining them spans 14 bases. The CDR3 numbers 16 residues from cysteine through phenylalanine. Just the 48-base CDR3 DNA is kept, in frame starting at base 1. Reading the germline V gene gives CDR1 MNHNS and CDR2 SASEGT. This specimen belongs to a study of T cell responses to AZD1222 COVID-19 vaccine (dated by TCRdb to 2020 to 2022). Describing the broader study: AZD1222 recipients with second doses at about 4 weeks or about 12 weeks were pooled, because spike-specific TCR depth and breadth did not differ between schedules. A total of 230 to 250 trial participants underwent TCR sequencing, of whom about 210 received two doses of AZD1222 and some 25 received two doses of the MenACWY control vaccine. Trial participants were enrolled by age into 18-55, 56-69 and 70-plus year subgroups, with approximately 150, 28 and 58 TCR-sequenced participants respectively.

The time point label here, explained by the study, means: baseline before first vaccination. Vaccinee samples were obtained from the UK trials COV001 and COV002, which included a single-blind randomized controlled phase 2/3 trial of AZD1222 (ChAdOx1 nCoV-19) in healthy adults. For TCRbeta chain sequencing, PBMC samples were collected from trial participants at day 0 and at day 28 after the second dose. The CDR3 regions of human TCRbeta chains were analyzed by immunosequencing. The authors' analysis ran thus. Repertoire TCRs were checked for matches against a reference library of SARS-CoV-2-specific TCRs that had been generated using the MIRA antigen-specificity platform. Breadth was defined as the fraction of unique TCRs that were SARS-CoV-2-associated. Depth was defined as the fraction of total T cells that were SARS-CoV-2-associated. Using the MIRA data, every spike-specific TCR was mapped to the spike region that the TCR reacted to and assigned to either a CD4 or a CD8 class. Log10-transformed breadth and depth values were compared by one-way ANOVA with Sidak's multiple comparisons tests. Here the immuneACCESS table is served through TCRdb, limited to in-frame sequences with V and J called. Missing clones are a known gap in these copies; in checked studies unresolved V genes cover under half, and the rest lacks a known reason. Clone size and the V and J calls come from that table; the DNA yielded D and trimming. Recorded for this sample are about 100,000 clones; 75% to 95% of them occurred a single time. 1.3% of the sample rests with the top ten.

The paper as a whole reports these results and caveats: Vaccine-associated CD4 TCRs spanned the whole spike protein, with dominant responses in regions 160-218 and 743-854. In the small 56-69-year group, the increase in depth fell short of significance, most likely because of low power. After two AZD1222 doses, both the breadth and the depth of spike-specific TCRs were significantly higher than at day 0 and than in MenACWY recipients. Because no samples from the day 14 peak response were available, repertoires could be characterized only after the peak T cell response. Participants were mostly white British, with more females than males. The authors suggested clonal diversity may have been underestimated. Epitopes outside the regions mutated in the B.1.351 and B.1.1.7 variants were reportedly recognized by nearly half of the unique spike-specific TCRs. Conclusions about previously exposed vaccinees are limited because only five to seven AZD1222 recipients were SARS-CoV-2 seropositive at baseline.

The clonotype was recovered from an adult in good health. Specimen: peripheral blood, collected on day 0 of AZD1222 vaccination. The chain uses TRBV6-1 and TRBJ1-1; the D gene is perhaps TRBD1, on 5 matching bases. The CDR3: CASSEAGRGEYTEAFF. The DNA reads TGTGCCAGCAGTGAAGCCGGCCGGGGGGAATACACTGAAGCTTTCTTT.